Presented here are 17 T cell receptor beta chains from one specimen sequenced in a study of T-cell memory formation after mild COVID-19. MiXCR, applied by TCRdb to the 5' RACE reads, yields one record per CDR3 protein. In the table there are 400,000 or so distinct CDR3 sequences, under 25% of which are singletons. The sample was PBMCs or a T cell subset sorted from them (not recorded which). These receptors were taken from an adult woman who had mild COVID-19 (a few samples of this study predate the infection). Cell type and time point are not known.

The V gene is TRBV24-1, the J gene TRBJ1-2, with D perhaps TRBD1 (6 bases). Germline V lookup: CDR1 KGHDR, CDR2 SFDVKD. The CDR3 is made up of 15 amino acids. Trimming stripped 9 bases from V and 4 bases from J, with 20 bases between. CDR3 bases: TGTGCCACCGCCGGTCGCGGGGGCGGGATCTATGGCTACACCTTC. Its translation is CATAGRGGGIYGYTF.

The table lists this clonotype with a few counts. The gene calls are TRBV28 and TRBJ2-7; possibly TRBD1 or TRBD2 for D (5 bases each). The CDR3 spans 16 residues. The germline V gene has CDR1 MDHEN and CDR2 SYDVKM. Trimming pared 3 bases from V and 5 bases from J, leaving 20 bases between. CDR3 nucleotides: TGTGCCAGCAGTTTGGGGCCAGGGAGATGGGAAAACGAGCAGTACTTC. It is translated as CASSLGPGRWENEQYF.

This clonotype was counted only a few times. The chain employs TRBV5-1 and TRBJ2-7, with 8 bases lining up with TRBD1. The V and J ends lost 5 bases and 3 bases, in that order; junction bases with no gene match: 10. This CDR3 is built from 15 residues. CDR1 and CDR2 from the germline V gene are SGHRS and YFSETQ. CDR3 protein: CASSSTGGIGYEQYF. In nucleotides, the CDR3 is TGCGCCAGCAGTTCTACAGGGGGTATTGGCTACGAGCAGTACTTC.

This clonotype has a handful of counts. The V gene is TRBV27, the J gene TRBJ2-2; D remains unclear. CDR3 size: 12 residues. Between the trimmed V and J ends, which lost 5 bases and 5 bases, there was a span of 6 bases. Germline values: CDR1 MNHEY, CDR2 SMNVEV (reference sequence). CDR3 nucleotide sequence: TGTGCCAGCAGTGGGATGACCGGGGAGCTGTTTTTT. Its protein product is CASSGMTGELFF.

The chain uses TRBV9 and TRBJ1-6; a possible D gene is TRBD1 (6 bases). The CDR3 extends over 15 amino acids. V lost 3 bases and J 6 bases, leaving 13 bases between the germline ends. Germline values: CDR1 SGDLS, CDR2 YYNGEE. The DNA of the CDR3 is TGTGCCAGCAGCGCCCCAGGGACACTTAATTCACCCCTCCACTTT. The encoded protein is CASSAPGTLNSPLHF.

The chain joins TRBV18 to TRBJ1-1, with D unresolved. Germline V gives CDR1 KGHSH, CDR2 LQKENI. V gave up 2 bases and J gave up 0 bases, with 7 bases separating them. CDR3 size: 14 residues. The CDR3 coding sequence is TGTGCCAGCTCACCATTCGGGGTGAACACTGAAGCTTTCTTT. Translation: CASSPFGVNTEAFF.

The chain couples TRBV6-4 to TRBJ2-1, with 8 bases that match TRBD2. Losses at the gene ends were 0 bases for V and 4 bases for J; bases not matched to a gene: 5. Looked up from germline, CDR1 is MRHNA and CDR2 is SNTAGT. The CDR3 consists of 16 residues. CDR3 region: CASSDSKRGLYNEQFF. The DNA of the CDR3 is TGTGCCAGCAGTGACTCGAAGCGGGGGCTGTACAATGAGCAGTTCTTC.

The J gene is TRBJ2-7, the V gene TRBV7-9; D unclear. Per germline, CDR1 SEHNR and CDR2 FQNEAQ (reference sequence). Trimming cost V 7 bases and J 4 bases, with 8 bases left between them. The CDR3 is 11 amino acids. DNA of the CDR3: TGTGCCAGCACCTCTGGGTACGAGCAGTACTTC. Encoded protein: CASTSGYEQYF.

This clonotype showed up just a few times. This chain connects TRBV14 to TRBJ1-6; D remains ambiguous. V gave up 4 bases and J gave up 7 bases, with 14 bases separating them. The CDR3 contains 15 residues. From germline, CDR1 is SGHDN and CDR2 FVKESK. This CDR3 is CASSLGDTKNSPLHF. CDR3 nucleotide sequence: TGTGCCAGCAGCCTCGGTGACACAAAGAATTCACCCCTCCACTTT.

Only a few counts were recorded for this clonotype. The chain joins TRBV20-1 to TRBJ2-2, with TRBD2 as a possible D gene (7 bases). The CDR3 is 15 amino acids. V shed 3 bases and J shed 2 bases, with 13 bases lying between them. Germline loops: CDR1 DFQATT, CDR2 SNEGSKA (reference sequence). The CDR3 is CSASRGALNTGELFF. The CDR3 DNA reads TGCAGTGCTAGCCGGGGGGCCTTAAACACCGGGGAGCTGTTTTTT.

The chain couples TRBV7-2 to TRBJ2-3; TRBD2 matches at 7 bases. Per the germline V gene, CDR1 is SGHTA and CDR2 is FQGNSA. The trim removed 1 base at V and 14 bases at J, leaving 6 bases unmatched. This CDR3 has 12 residues. CDR3 coding DNA: TGTGCCAGCAGCTTAGTGGGAGGGCGCGGGTATTTT. Residues: CASSLVGGRGYF.

In its sample, this clonotype was seen many times. CDR3 nucleotides: TGTGCCAGCAGCGTCAGAGCGGTCGGAAACACCATATATTTT. This codes for CASSVRAVGNTIYF. This rearrangement joins TRBV9 to TRBJ1-3; D remains ambiguous. V dropped 2 bases and J dropped 4 bases, with 10 bases sitting between them. Looked up from germline, CDR1 is SGDLS and CDR2 is YYNGEE. This CDR3 has 14 amino acids.

V gene TRBV7-3 combines with J gene TRBJ2-1, with a possible D match to TRBD1 (6 bases). The CDR3 is 15 residues long. V was pared by 4 bases and J by 2 bases, with 12 bases between. Germline CDR1 SGHTA, CDR2 FQGTGA. Here the CDR3 DNA reads TGTGCCAGCAGCTCAACAGGGTCCCCCTACAATGAGCAGTTCTTC. It yields the protein CASSSTGSPYNEQFF.

V is TRBV2 and J is TRBJ1-1; no reliable D call. The V end was cut by 6 bases, the J end by 0 bases, with 8 bases between. Per the germline V gene, CDR1 is SNHLY and CDR2 is FYNNEI. This CDR3 has 13 residues. The CDR3 DNA sequence: TGTGCCAGCAGAATAACGGTGAACACTGAAGCTTTCTTT. Translation gives CASRITVNTEAFF.

Ten or more counts support this clonotype. This sequence joins TRBV27 and TRBJ2-2; D is unresolved. This CDR3 spans 15 amino acids. CDR1 and CDR2 (germline): MNHEY, SMNVEV (reference sequence). V dropped 4 bases and J dropped 5 bases, with 14 bases sitting between them. The CDR3 bases are TGTGCCAGCAGTTGGGCACCCGCAGTAACCGGGGAGCTGTTTTTT. This encodes CASSWAPAVTGELFF.

This clonotype was seen only a few times. The rearrangement links TRBV10-3 to TRBJ2-1; 8 bases align to TRBD2. The CDR3 is made up of 14 amino acids. V dropped 4 bases and J dropped 5; count of bases not matched to a gene: 4. Germline CDR1 ENHRY, CDR2 SYGVKD. The CDR3 region has the DNA TGTGCCATCAGTGTTCGGGAGGGAAACAATGAGCAGTTCTTC. It yields the protein CAISVREGNNEQFF.

The gene calls are TRBV20-1 and TRBJ2-1; 11 nucleotides line up with TRBD1. The junction had 11 bases not matched to a gene; V was cut back by 5 bases and J by 8 bases. This CDR3 spans 15 amino acids. Germline V gene lookup returns CDR1 DFQATT and CDR2 SNEGSKA (reference sequence). The CDR3 protein is CSAPKDRGRVDEQFF. CDR3 DNA sequence: TGCAGTGCTCCCAAGGACAGGGGGCGGGTAGATGAGCAGTTCTTC.